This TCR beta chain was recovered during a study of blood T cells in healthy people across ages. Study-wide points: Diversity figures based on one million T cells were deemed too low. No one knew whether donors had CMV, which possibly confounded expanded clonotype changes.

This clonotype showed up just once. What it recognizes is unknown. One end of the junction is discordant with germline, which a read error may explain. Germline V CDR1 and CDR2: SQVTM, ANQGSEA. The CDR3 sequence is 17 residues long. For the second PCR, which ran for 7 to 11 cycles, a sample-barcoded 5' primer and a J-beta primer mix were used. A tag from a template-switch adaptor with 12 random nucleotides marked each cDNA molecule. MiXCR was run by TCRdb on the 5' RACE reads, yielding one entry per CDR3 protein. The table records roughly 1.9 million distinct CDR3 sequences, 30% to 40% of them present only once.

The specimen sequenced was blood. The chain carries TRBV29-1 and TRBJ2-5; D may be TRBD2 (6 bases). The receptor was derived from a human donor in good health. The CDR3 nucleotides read TGCAGCGTGCCACACCTTCGTGGTCGGACTACCAAAGTGACCCAGTGCTTC. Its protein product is CSVPHLRGRTTKVTQCF.